These 26 T cell receptor beta chains came from one sample sequenced in a study of CD8 T cells in Susac syndrome. An input of roughly 0.45 to 1 ug of RNA was subjected to reverse transcription using random hexamers. TCRdb itself ran the immunoSEQ multiplex PCR reads through MiXCR, one entry per CDR3 protein. The table shows about 120,000 distinct CDR3 sequences, with roughly 94% occurring only once. Sequencing was performed on CD8+ T cells from PBMCs. These receptors were obtained from a human donor with Susac syndrome.

This chain joins TRBV7-3 and TRBJ2-1; D not certain. Between the trimmed V and J ends, which lost 0 bases and 6 bases, there was a span of 6 bases. Germline V lookup: CDR1 SGHTA, CDR2 FQGTGA. The CDR3 runs to 13 residues. CDR3 amino acids: CASSLTASNEQFF. Written as DNA, the CDR3 is TGTGCCAGCAGCTTAACAGCCTCCAATGAGCAGTTCTTC.

This sequence joins TRBV7-2 and TRBJ2-7, with 7 bases that match TRBD1. In germline, CDR1 is SGHTA, CDR2 FQGNSA. V shed 6 bases and J 5 bases; nucleotides not matched to a gene: 10. This CDR3 contains 14 residues. DNA for the CDR3: TGTGCCAGCAGTCCTCTCGGGACAGCCCACGAGCAGTACTTC. It yields the protein CASSPLGTAHEQYF.

The chain combines TRBV6-5 with TRBJ2-1; TRBD2 might be the D (6 bases). Germline V lookup: CDR1 MNHEY, CDR2 SVGAGI. This CDR3 region has 18 residues. Trimming stripped 0 bases from V and 2 bases from J, with 17 bases between. DNA of the CDR3: TGTGCCAGCAGTTACTCGTTGCTCGGGGGAGACCCCTACAATGAGCAGTTCTTC. Its protein is CASSYSLLGGDPYNEQFF.

V is TRBV27 and J is TRBJ2-7, with 10 bases aligning to TRBD1. This CDR3 spans 15 amino acids. V was pared by 6 bases and J by 0 bases, with 5 bases of the junction left unmatched. Germline V gives CDR1 MNHEY, CDR2 SMNVEV (reference sequence). CDR3 sequence: CASRPGTGASYEQYF. The CDR3 DNA reads as TGTGCCAGCAGACCCGGGACAGGGGCCTCCTACGAGCAGTACTTC.

V usage is TRBV6-7 and J usage is TRBJ1-5; 9 bases line up with TRBD1. TRBV6-7 is recorded as an ORF, its role being uncertain. V was clipped by 2 bases and J by 0 bases; unmatched bases: 5. This CDR3 spans 17 amino acids. CDR3 region: CASSYRTGAVSNQPQHF. The CDR3 DNA sequence: TGTGCCAGCAGTTACCGGACAGGGGCGGTTAGCAATCAGCCCCAGCATTTT.

This chain uses TRBV20-1 with TRBJ2-7; 12 bases are shared with TRBD2. V shed 3 bases, J shed 4 bases, and the junction held 7 bases outside the gene matches. This CDR3 comprises 15 residues. The germline V gene has CDR1 DFQATT and CDR2 SNEGSKA (reference sequence). For the CDR3, the DNA is TGCAGTGCTAGCCCTGGACTAGCGGGGATATACGAGCAGTACTTC. Protein: CSASPGLAGIYEQYF.

The chain joins TRBV15 to TRBJ1-2; possibly TRBD1 for D (6 bases). V lost 0 bases to trimming and J lost 8 bases, with 13 bases between them. In germline, CDR1 is LNHNV, CDR2 YYDKDF (reference sequence). The CDR3 runs to 14 residues. The CDR3: CATSRDLGQGGYTF. The CDR3 DNA follows: TGTGCCACCAGCAGAGATCTCGGTCAGGGGGGCTACACCTTC.

The V gene is TRBV29-1, the J gene TRBJ2-1, with 7 nucleotides matching TRBD2. The germline CDR1 and CDR2 sequences are SQVTM and ANQGSEA. The CDR3 extends over 15 amino acids. Unmatched junction bases numbered 8, after V lost 6 bases and J lost 0 bases. Here the CDR3 reads CSVLRAGNSYNEQFF. In DNA, the CDR3 is TGCAGCGTCTTAAGAGCGGGGAACTCCTACAATGAGCAGTTCTTC.

The rearrangement uses TRBV12-3 or TRBV12-4 and TRBJ1-2, with D possibly being TRBD1 (6 bases). The length of the CDR3 is 12 residues. V shed 5 bases and J shed 8 bases, with 12 bases lying between them. CDR3 DNA: TGTGCCAGCAGTACAGGGCGGGGAGGCTACACCTTC. It yields the protein CASSTGRGGYTF.

The chain recombines TRBV15 with TRBJ1-2, with 7 bases aligning to TRBD1. Per germline, CDR1 LNHNV and CDR2 YYDKDF (reference sequence). Trimming cost V 5 bases and J 2 bases; bases outside gene matches: 11. The CDR3 is 16 residues long. CDR3 amino acids: CATSERPGTANYGYTF. Here the CDR3 DNA reads TGTGCCACCAGCGAGCGGCCCGGGACAGCCAACTATGGCTACACCTTC.

The chain is built from TRBV5-6 and TRBJ2-5; the D gene could be TRBD1 or TRBD2 (6 bases each). V was clipped by 2 bases and J by 4 bases, with 12 bases between them. Germline V gives CDR1 SGHDT, CDR2 YYEEEE. This CDR3 spans 14 amino acids. The CDR3 is CASSFSRGLETQYF. The CDR3 DNA is TGTGCCAGCAGCTTTTCCCGGGGGCTAGAGACCCAGTACTTC. Complete variable domain (other parts from reference TRBV5-6 and TRBJ2-5): DAGVTQSPTHLIKTRGQQVTLRCSPKSGHDTVSWYQQALGQGPQFIFQYYEEEERQRGNFPDRFSGHQFPNYSSELNVNALLLGDSALYLCASSFSRGLETQYFGPGTRLLVL.

V and J are TRBV4-2 and TRBJ2-7, with 9 positions matching TRBD2. This CDR3 spans 16 amino acids. Germline CDR1 is LGHNA and CDR2 is YNFKEQ. Germline trimming cut 3 bases from V and 2 bases from J; bases unmatched to any gene: 8. The CDR3, as DNA: TGTGCCAGCAGCCACCTCGGTAGCGGGGGCACCTACGAGCAGTACTTC. It codes for CASSHLGSGGTYEQYF.

V usage is TRBV18 and J usage is TRBJ2-1; D might be TRBD1 or TRBD2, each matching 5 bases. V shed 3 bases and J shed 7 bases, with 10 bases lying between them. Germline-derived CDR1 and CDR2 are KGHSH and LQKENI. The CDR3 has 13 amino acids. In DNA, the CDR3 is TGTGCCAGCTCACCGGGACCAGAGAATGAGCAGTTCTTC. As protein: CASSPGPENEQFF.

This chain connects TRBV7-8 to TRBJ2-7; 9 bases fit TRBD1. Germline V gives CDR1 SGHVS, CDR2 FQNEAQ. The CDR3 loop spans 17 amino acids. The trim removed 5 bases at V and 7 bases at J, leaving 18 bases unmatched. This chain's CDR3 is CASSPMLIGDRVGEQYF. The CDR3 DNA follows: TGTGCCAGCAGCCCGATGCTCATCGGGGACAGGGTCGGAGAGCAGTACTTC.

Only a few counts were recorded for this clonotype. The rearrangement joins TRBV28 to TRBJ2-5, with TRBD2 identical over 10 bases. CDR1 is MDHEN, CDR2 SYDVKM, per germline. CDR3 length equals 14 residues. V shed 3 bases, J shed 5 bases, and the junction held 3 bases outside the gene matches. The CDR3, as DNA: TGTGCCAGCAGTTTGAGCGGGGGGGCGGAGACCCAGTACTTC. It codes for CASSLSGGAETQYF.

The chain has TRBV25-1 and TRBJ1-5; D gene ambiguous. The ends were cut back, 4 bases at V and 7 bases at J, with 8 bases in the middle. CDR1 and CDR2 (germline): MGHDK, SYGVNS. The CDR3 loop spans 12 amino acids. CDR3 in amino acids: CASSAGSQPQHF. The CDR3 DNA reads TGTGCCAGCAGTGCGGGGTCCCAGCCCCAGCATTTT.

The V call is TRBV27, the J call TRBJ2-7, with TRBD1 as a possible D gene (6 bases). The CDR3 loop spans 12 amino acids. V lost 4 bases and J 4 bases, leaving 8 bases between the germline ends. Germline V lookup: CDR1 MNHEY, CDR2 SMNVEV (reference sequence). The CDR3 here is CASSSTGYEQYF. The CDR3, as DNA: TGTGCCAGCAGTTCTACAGGGTACGAGCAGTACTTC.

This clonotype was detected many times. The chain couples TRBV6-1 to TRBJ2-1, with D perhaps matching TRBD1 or TRBD2 (5 bases each). The V end lost 3 bases, the J end lost 9 bases, and 6 bases lay between the germline ends. Germline values: CDR1 MNHNS, CDR2 SASEGT. The CDR3 length is 11 residues. CDR3 DNA sequence: TGTGCCAGCAGTGATGGGGGTGAGCAGTTCTTC. This gives the protein CASSDGGEQFF.

The chain has TRBV4-1 and TRBJ2-7, with D hard to call. Trimming took 4 bases from V and 3 from J, leaving 7 bases between them. CDR1 is MGHRA, CDR2 YSYEKL, per germline. The CDR3 is 12 amino acids. CDR3 DNA sequence: TGCGCCAGCAGCCGGGTCAGCTACGAGCAGTACTTC. The encoded protein is CASSRVSYEQYF.

V gene TRBV20-1 combines with J gene TRBJ2-7; TRBD1 matches 7 bases. The CDR3 has 13 residues. Trimming at V came to 4 bases and at J to 1 base, leaving 4 bases not matched to a gene. Per germline, CDR1 DFQATT and CDR2 SNEGSKA (reference sequence). The CDR3: CSATTGSSYEQYF. In DNA, the CDR3 is TGCAGTGCTACGACAGGGAGTTCCTACGAGCAGTACTTC.

The CDR3 DNA reads as TGCGCCAGCAGTTTTCTGACTAGCGGAAACACCGGGGAGCTGTTTTTT. This gives the protein CASSFLTSGNTGELFF. The rearrangement links TRBV4-1 to TRBJ2-2; 9 bases line up with TRBD2. The junction had 7 bases not matched to a gene; V was cut back by 6 bases and J by 2 bases. Germline lookup yields CDR1 MGHRA and CDR2 YSYEKL. This CDR3 comprises 16 residues.

Here the CDR3 reads CASSQDGTGLVNEQYF. CDR3 nucleotides: TGCGCCAGCAGCCAAGATGGGACAGGGCTGGTTAACGAGCAGTACTTC. The V and J genes are TRBV4-1 and TRBJ2-7; TRBD1 matches at 9 bases. The CDR3 loop spans 16 amino acids. Per the germline V gene, CDR1 is MGHRA and CDR2 is YSYEKL. V was clipped by 0 bases and J by 5 bases; unmatched bases: 8.

This sequence joins TRBV29-1 and TRBJ2-4; either TRBD1 or TRBD2 may supply D (6 bases each). CDR3 length equals 12 residues. Germline V gives CDR1 SQVTM, CDR2 ANQGSEA. The germline V and J ends were trimmed by 3 bases and 7 bases, with 10 bases remaining between them. CDR3 DNA sequence: TGCAGCGTTGAGGAAGGGGGGAACATTCAGTACTTC. This sequence encodes CSVEEGGNIQYF.

The chain is built from TRBV12-3 or TRBV12-4 and TRBJ1-2; TRBD1 matches at 7 bases. V was clipped by 5 bases and J by 2 bases; unmatched bases: 11. The CDR3 length is 16 residues. CDR3 residues: CASSPPSGGLNYGYTF. CDR3 nucleotides: TGTGCCAGCAGTCCACCCTCAGGGGGTTTAAACTATGGCTACACCTTC.

The chain couples TRBV9 to TRBJ1-1; the D is unclear. The CDR3 runs 16 residues. V shed 0 bases and J shed 1 base, with 13 bases lying between them. The germline V gene encodes CDR1 SGDLS and CDR2 YYNGEE. This chain's CDR3 is CASSVDSRAQNTEAFF. In DNA form, the CDR3 reads TGTGCCAGCAGCGTAGATAGCCGGGCGCAGAACACTGAAGCTTTCTTT.

The chain recombines TRBV4-1 with TRBJ1-5, with no clear D. Trimming left V 1 base short and J 9 bases short, with 7 bases between. The CDR3 covers 12 residues. CDR1 MGHRA and CDR2 YSYEKL come from the germline V gene. The CDR3 DNA sequence: TGCGCCAGCAGCCAAGTGGAAGGGCCCCAGCATTTT. This gives the protein CASSQVEGPQHF.